This TCR beta chain derives from a study of T cell changes during pregnancy in multiple sclerosis. Sequencing was performed with immunoSEQ multiplex PCR; in TCRdb, only in-frame clones are kept and a portion is missing. Of 65,000 to 70,000 clones in the sample, almost 95% were seen once. V was pared by 4 bases and J by 0 bases, with 5 bases of the junction left unmatched. This CDR3 contains 16 residues. Germline values: CDR1 SGHTA, CDR2 FQGNSA. Material: peripheral blood, obtained in the third trimester of pregnancy. The sequence was collected from a female donor in good health, enrolled as a control in a pregnancy study. The rearrangement links TRBV7-2 to TRBJ1-4; 7 positions match TRBD1. As DNA, the CDR3 is TGTGCCAGCAGCTCCAGACAGGGATCAACTAATGAAAAACTGTTTTTT. It codes for CASSSRQGSTNEKLFF. The whole variable domain, remainder taken from reference TRBV7-2 and TRBJ1-4, is GAGVSQSPSNKVTEKGKDVELRCDPISGHTALYWYRQSLGQGLEFLIYFQGNSAPDKSGLPSDRFSAERTGGSVSTLTIQRTQQEDSAVYLCASSSRQGSTNEKLFFGSGTQLSVL.